This TCR beta chain was profiled in a study of blood T cell repertoires in COVID-19. On the study more broadly: There were acute and convalescent COVID-19 samples, and they came from the United States, Italy and Spain. From T cells, B-cell-depleted T cells, or PBMCs came the material, which was cDNA or gDNA.

Source study methods: Reference gene primers were amplified, and this amplification served to estimate nucleated cell counts. Here immunoSEQ multiplex PCR was the method, and the copy in TCRdb shows in-frame clones only, minus some. The D gene and trimming were derived from the DNA, and the V and J assignments and clone size from that table. The table lists 150,000 to 200,000 clones, 84% of them singletons. This CDR3 spans 15 amino acids. Unmatched junction bases numbered 2, after V lost 2 bases and J lost 3 bases. From germline, CDR1 is MNHEY and CDR2 SVGAGI. Seattle researchers signed up patients amid active infection and tracked them longitudinally.

The clonotype comes from a woman between 70 and 85 years old with COVID-19, enrolled during active disease. J is TRBJ2-1 and V is TRBV6-5, with 9 bases fitting TRBD2. The sequenced sample was peripheral blood. The CDR3: CASSYRAGGYNEQFF. For the CDR3, the DNA is TGTGCCAGCAGTTACAGAGCGGGGGGCTACAATGAGCAGTTCTTC.